This T cell receptor beta chain stems from a study of tumor and adjacent non-tumor tissue in lung cancer. Looking at the study overall: The cohort had approximately 13 adenocarcinoma, 2 squamous cell and 1 small cell patients.

A modified ARM-PCR protocol with three rounds of nested PCR amplified TCRbeta. MiXCR was run by TCRdb on the multiplex PCR reads, yielding one entry per CDR3 protein. The table has tens of thousands of distinct CDR3 sequences, around 71% seen once. The CDR3 has 11 residues. The V end lost 6 bases, the J end lost 8 bases, and 9 bases lay between the germline ends. No cell sorting was done before RNA was extracted from the tissue. This clonotype was recorded many times. Its antigen is unidentified. Overall study results and limits: Patients with more diverse tumor TCRs had worse survival. Compared with tumor, normal lung showed significantly lower TCR diversity. In normal lung, the top 100 clones were significantly more dominant than in tumor.

This receptor was obtained from a man between 60 and 70 years old with non-small cell lung cancer. The chain uses TRBV12-3 or TRBV12-4 and TRBJ2-3, with a possible D match to TRBD1 (7 bases). The sample consisted of lung tumor tissue. CDR3 sequence reads: CASSRGVTQYF. CDR3 coding DNA: TGTGCCAGCAGCAGGGGGGTTACGCAGTATTTT.